The 23 T cell receptor beta chains listed next were all sequenced from one sample in a study of human T cells and chemical hapten exposure. MiXCR, applied by TCRdb to the RACE reads, yields one record per CDR3 protein. This table has around 300,000 distinct CDR3 sequences, roughly 6% appearing once. Time point given: pre-sensitization, week 0. Described treatment: therapeutic diphenylcyclopropenone sensitization with weekly scalp DPC. The starting material was whole blood, obtained in connection with sensitization to the hapten diphenylcyclopropenone (DPC). The origin of the receptors is a woman younger than 30 with alopecia areata. Some clones in this sample may be carry-over from other donors' samples.

In this sample, this clonotype turned up a few times. CDR3 sequence (DNA): TGTGCCAGCACCCCGGCGGAGCAGTACTTC. Translation: CASTPAEQYF. The chain combines TRBV6-2 or TRBV6-3 with TRBJ2-7; no reliable D call. This CDR3 comprises 10 residues. The germline CDR1 and CDR2 sequences are MNHEY and SVGEGT. Trimming took 7 bases from V and 7 from J, leaving 8 bases between them.

This clonotype was counted only a few times. The CDR3 nucleotides are TGTGCCATCAGTGACCCGGGCCGAAGCTCCTACGAGCAGTACTTC. Protein: CAISDPGRSSYEQYF. The chain uses TRBV10-3 and TRBJ2-7, with D unclear. The V gene's germline CDR1 is ENHRY and CDR2 SYGVKD. The V and J ends lost 3 bases and 0 bases respectively, with 12 bases between them. The CDR3 has 15 residues.

In its sample, this clonotype was seen a few times. The chain couples TRBV18 to TRBJ1-1; 8 bases are shared with TRBD1. The ends lost 6 bases at V and 1 base at J; junction bases unmatched: 7. Germline V gene sequence: CDR1 KGHSH, CDR2 LQKENI. The CDR3 extends over 15 amino acids. DNA of the CDR3: TGTGCCAGCTCTGATGGACAGGGACGGAACACTGAAGCTTTCTTT. Protein: CASSDGQGRNTEAFF.

This clonotype was detected a few times. This rearrangement joins TRBV28 to TRBJ1-4; D is unclear. Germline lookup yields CDR1 MDHEN and CDR2 SYDVKM. V was trimmed by 0 bases and J by 0 bases, leaving 5 bases between them. The CDR3 has 15 amino acids. The CDR3 DNA sequence: TGTGCCAGCAGTTTATGGGCGGCAACTAATGAAAAACTGTTTTTT. Its translation: CASSLWAATNEKLFF.

This clonotype occurred many times. The J gene is TRBJ1-6, the V gene TRBV12-3 or TRBV12-4; tentative D call: TRBD1 (6 bases). This CDR3 comprises 16 residues. V gave up 6 bases and J gave up 10 bases, with 22 bases separating them. The CDR3 DNA follows: TGTGCCAGCAGCTCCCCAACACAGGGATTGAAGTCACCCCTCCACTTT. It yields the protein CASSSPTQGLKSPLHF.

This clonotype was found many times. The chain employs TRBV28 and TRBJ1-6; D is uncertain. Trimming removed 5 bases from V and 8 bases from J, with 4 bases in between. Germline V gives CDR1 MDHEN, CDR2 SYDVKM. There are 11 residues in the CDR3. This CDR3 reads CASSPDSPLHF. The CDR3 bases are TGTGCCAGCAGTCCCGATTCACCCCTCCACTTT. Combining the CDR3 with reference TRBV28 and TRBJ1-6 gives the whole variable domain DVKVTQSSRYLVKRTGEKVFLECVQDMDHENMFWYRQDPGLGLRLIYFSYDVKMKEKGDIPEGYSVSREKKERFSLILESASTNQTSMYLCASSPDSPLHFGNGTRLTVT.

The J gene is TRBJ1-5, the V gene TRBV2; 7 bases fit TRBD1. V was pared by 6 bases and J by 3 bases, with 8 bases of the junction left unmatched. From germline, CDR1 is SNHLY and CDR2 FYNNEI. The CDR3 spans 15 residues. The CDR3 spells CASRGTEGVNQPQHF. CDR3 nucleotides: TGTGCCAGCAGGGGGACAGAGGGCGTCAATCAGCCCCAGCATTTT.

This clonotype was counted many times. The rearrangement joins TRBV6-2 or TRBV6-3 to TRBJ2-7; 8 bases agree with TRBD2. The CDR3 extends over 15 amino acids. Per germline, CDR1 MNHEY and CDR2 SVGEGT. V lost 6 bases to trimming and J lost 9 bases; unmatched junction nucleotides: 16. CDR3 nucleotide sequence: TGTGCCAGCAGCCTGTCCGGCGTAGCGGGGCCGGGGCAGTACTTC. It yields the protein CASSLSGVAGPGQYF.

CDR3 nucleotide sequence: TGTGCCAGCAGCTCACCGACCAGTCAACCCGGTGAGCAGTTCTTC. Its translation: CASSSPTSQPGEQFF. This sequence joins TRBV11-2 and TRBJ2-1; D remains unclear. CDR1 is SGHAT and CDR2 is FQNNGV in the germline V gene. The V and J ends lost 4 bases and 9 bases respectively, with 19 bases between them. The CDR3 consists of 15 residues.

The sample holds a few counts of this clonotype. The chain couples TRBV20-1 to TRBJ2-7; D is uncertain. The CDR3 sequence is 12 residues long. V was clipped by 1 base and J by 0 bases, with 4 bases between them. From germline, CDR1 is DFQATT and CDR2 SNEGSKA (reference sequence). Here the CDR3 reads CSARVPSYEQYF. The CDR3 DNA is TGCAGTGCTAGAGTACCCTCCTACGAGCAGTACTTC.

J is TRBJ2-7 and V is TRBV14; TRBD2 is a possible D gene (6 bases). In germline, CDR1 is SGHDN, CDR2 FVKESK. V lost 3 bases, J lost 5 bases, and 8 bases lay in between. This CDR3 is built from 12 residues. The CDR3 protein is CASSHGGHEQYF. The CDR3 nucleotides read TGTGCCAGCAGCCACGGAGGGCACGAGCAGTACTTC.

The rearrangement joins TRBV20-1 to TRBJ1-1; D is undetermined. Germline lookup yields CDR1 DFQATT and CDR2 SNEGSKA (reference sequence). The CDR3 is 13 residues long. V was trimmed by 4 bases and J by 2 bases, leaving 11 bases between them. CDR3 DNA sequence: TGCAGTGCTATTTTCCGGGCCAACACTGAAGCTTTCTTT. Encoded protein: CSAIFRANTEAFF.

This clonotype was observed at least ten times. V usage is TRBV24-1 and J usage is TRBJ2-2; D call uncertain. The V gene lost 9 bases and the J gene lost 4 bases, with 11 bases spanning the gap. Germline V gives CDR1 KGHDR, CDR2 SFDVKD. The CDR3 has 13 amino acids. As DNA, the CDR3 is TGTGCCACCGGAGAAAGGGCCACCGGGGAGCTGTTTTTT. Protein product: CATGERATGELFF.

This clonotype was recorded many times. The V gene is TRBV7-2, the J gene TRBJ2-3; D is ambiguous. The germline V gene encodes CDR1 SGHTA and CDR2 FQGNSA. The V end lost 2 bases, the J end lost 0 bases, and 15 bases lay between the germline ends. This CDR3 is built from 17 residues. The CDR3 loop is CASSLYYTQTSTDTQYF. CDR3 sequence (DNA): TGTGCCAGCAGCTTATACTATACGCAGACTAGCACAGATACGCAGTATTTT.

The chain joins TRBV7-3 to TRBJ1-2; TRBD1 matches at 9 bases. With 4 bases clipped from V and 6 bases from J, the junction kept 6 bases outside the gene matches. CDR1 and CDR2 from the germline V gene are SGHTA and FQGTGA. There are 14 residues in the CDR3. CDR3 in amino acids: CASSSTQGADGYTF. The CDR3 nucleotides read TGTGCCAGCAGCTCAACACAGGGGGCCGATGGCTACACCTTC.

Many counts were recorded for this clonotype. This chain uses TRBV24-1 with TRBJ2-1, with D perhaps TRBD1 or TRBD2 (5 bases each). The CDR3 has 14 residues. Trimming took 3 bases from V and 10 from J, leaving 15 bases between them. Germline loops: CDR1 KGHDR, CDR2 SFDVKD. CDR3 in DNA: TGTGCCACCAGTGATCCATCCCGAGGGGTAGAGCAGTTCTTC. Translation: CATSDPSRGVEQFF.

The chain recombines TRBV5-1 with TRBJ2-2; 8 positions match TRBD1. The trim removed 1 base at V and 8 bases at J, leaving 10 bases unmatched. The CDR3 is 16 residues long. Germline V gives CDR1 SGHRS, CDR2 YFSETQ. As DNA, the CDR3 is TGCGCCAGCAGCTTGTTTCAGGACAGGGTATCAGGGGAGCTGTTTTTT. This sequence encodes CASSLFQDRVSGELFF.

This clonotype was recorded many times. The CDR3 DNA sequence: TGTGCCAGCAGTTACTCGGAGGAAGCGGGTCAGCCCCAGCATTTT. Its protein is CASSYSEEAGQPQHF. The chain employs TRBV6-2 or TRBV6-3 and TRBJ1-5; no definite D call. V lost 0 bases and J 6 bases, leaving 12 bases between the germline ends. Looked up from germline, CDR1 is MNHEY and CDR2 is SVGEGT. CDR3 length: 15 amino acids.

This clonotype was recorded a few times. The rearrangement joins TRBV7-9 to TRBJ2-7; D not certain. The V end was cut by 2 bases, the J end by 2 bases, with 10 bases between. This CDR3 has 14 residues. The V gene's germline CDR1 is SEHNR and CDR2 FQNEAQ (reference sequence). For the CDR3, the DNA is TGTGCCAGCAGCTTATCCGCAGGAACCTACGAGCAGTACTTC. This gives the protein CASSLSAGTYEQYF.

This clonotype was detected ten times or more. This chain connects TRBV28 to TRBJ1-1, with D perhaps matching TRBD1 (5 bases). The CDR3 runs 11 residues. With 4 bases removed from V and 9 bases from J, the gap between germline ends came to 9 bases. The germline CDR1 and CDR2 sequences are MDHEN and SYDVKM. DNA for the CDR3: TGTGCCAGCAGTTCGGGACGGAAAGCTTTCTTT. Amino acid sequence: CASSSGRKAFF.

This clonotype was seen only a few times. The chain combines TRBV20-1 with TRBJ2-7, with 9 bases lining up with TRBD1. Trimming took 2 bases from V and 1 from J; bases not matched to a gene: 9. The CDR3 length is 16 residues. The germline CDR1 and CDR2 sequences are DFQATT and SNEGSKA (reference sequence). In DNA, the CDR3 is TGCAGTGCTAGATCCCCGGGACAGGGACTTTCCTACGAGCAGTACTTC. Translating gives CSARSPGQGLSYEQYF.

The J gene is TRBJ2-3, the V gene TRBV15, with D unclear. The germline V gene has CDR1 LNHNV and CDR2 YYDKDF (reference sequence). The CDR3 is made up of 15 amino acids. The germline V and J ends were trimmed by 0 bases and 6 bases, with 13 bases remaining between them. The CDR3 nucleotides read TGTGCCACCAGCAGAGATATCCGGTTAGGGGATACGCAGTATTTT. Encoded protein: CATSRDIRLGDTQYF.

This chain uses TRBV12-3 or TRBV12-4 with TRBJ2-7, with TRBD2 matching over 8 bases. V shed 6 bases, J shed 2 bases, and the junction held 9 bases outside the gene matches. The CDR3 is made up of 15 amino acids. For the CDR3, the DNA is TGTGCCAGCAGCCGGGGGGGCAAAGTCGCCTACGAGCAGTACTTC. Protein product: CASSRGGKVAYEQYF.